The 16 T cell receptor beta chains presented below share a single source sample, sequenced in a study of T cell clonality in common variable immunodeficiency. Findings and limits, study-wide: In common variable immunodeficiency, TCR beta chains reportedly carried fewer deletions and N-nucleotide insertions.

Sequencing was performed with immunoSEQ multiplex PCR; in TCRdb, only in-frame clones are kept and a portion is missing. The repertoire consists of 25,000 to 30,000 clones, none detected only once. These receptors lack a known antigen. The specimen sequenced was peripheral blood mononuclear cells. Receptors were obtained from a human donor with common variable immunodeficiency.

CDR3: CSAVTGSNQPQHF. The CDR3 bases that were read are TGCAGTGCTGTGACAGGGAGCAATCAGCCC. V gene TRBV20-1 combines with J gene TRBJ1-5; 7 nucleotides match TRBD1. Read coverage stops 3 residues before the CDR3 terminus; the germline J gene supplies the remainder. The germline V gene has CDR1 DFQATT and CDR2 SNEGSKA (reference sequence). V gave up 5 bases and J gave up 1 base; unmatched junction bases: 2. There are 13 residues in the CDR3.

Only a few counts were recorded for this clone. From the germline J gene comes the end of the CDR3, since the read stops 3 residues before it. This chain connects TRBV19 to TRBJ2-1, with 8 bases that match TRBD1. The CDR3 spans 17 residues. Germline lookup yields CDR1 LNHDA and CDR2 SQIVND (reference sequence). Trimming at V came to 2 bases and at J to 4 bases, leaving 10 bases not matched to a gene. The CDR3 DNA, read in part, is TGTGCCAGTAGTATATTTGTTCGGCGGACAGGGTACAATGAG. Its protein product is CASSIFVRRTGYNE. The full CDR3 reads CASSIFVRRTGYNEQFF.

This clone was counted only a few times. The sequence runs out 3 residues before the end of the CDR3; the remainder is reconstructed from the germline J gene. J is TRBJ2-3 and V is TRBV11-2; 8 bases are a match to TRBD1. V dropped 6 bases and J dropped 3; count of bases not matched to a gene: 5. The CDR3 has 14 amino acids. CDR1 SGHAT and CDR2 FQNNGV come from the germline V gene. The CDR3: CASSNRGLTDTQYF. The sequenced part of the CDR3 DNA is TGTGCCAGCAGTAACAGGGGGTTGACAGATACG.

This clone was recorded at least ten times. The CDR3 goes on 3 residues after the read ends, and that part is filled in from the germline J gene. The V call is TRBV18, the J call TRBJ2-5, with D perhaps TRBD1 or TRBD2 (5 bases each). This CDR3 spans 14 amino acids. V shed 1 base and J shed 5 bases, with 11 bases lying between them. Germline CDR1 KGHSH, CDR2 LQKENI. CDR3: CASSPLVGEETQYF. The sequenced CDR3 bases are TGTGCCAGCTCACCACTCGTAGGGGAGGAGACC.

Points on this clone: Sequencing ends 3 residues short of the CDR3 end; the germline J gene provides the rest. The chain links TRBV7-9 to TRBJ2-7; the D is unclear. Trimming took 5 bases from V and 1 from J, leaving 3 bases between them. The CDR3 runs to 11 residues. The germline V gene encodes CDR1 SEHNR and CDR2 FQNEAQ (reference sequence). The sequenced CDR3 bases are TGTGCCAGCAGCCATTCCTACGAG. It yields the protein CASSHSYE. The whole CDR3 protein reads CASSHSYEQYF. Using reference TRBV7-9 and TRBJ2-7 for the parts outside the CDR3, the full variable domain is DTGVSQNPRHKITKRGQNVTFRCDPISEHNRLYWYRQTLGQGPEFLTYFQNEAQLEKSRLLSDRFSAERPKGSFSTLEIQRTEQGDSAMYLCASSHSYEQYFGPGTRLTVT.

The sample holds many counts of this clone. Read coverage stops 3 residues before the CDR3 terminus; the germline J gene supplies the remainder. The rearrangement uses TRBV2 and TRBJ2-1; TRBD2 matches at 8 bases. The V segment lost 3 bases and the J segment 5 bases; nucleotides outside the gene matches: 6. The length of the CDR3 is 15 residues. CDR1 is SNHLY, CDR2 FYNNEI, per germline. This CDR3 reads CASSEEAGAHNEQFF. CDR3 DNA, as far as it was read: TGTGCCAGCAGTGAGGAAGCGGGAGCGCACAATGAG.

This clone has at least ten counts. The sequence runs out 3 residues before the end of the CDR3; the remainder is reconstructed from the germline J gene. The chain combines TRBV14 with TRBJ2-3; possible D gene TRBD2, 6 bases. This CDR3 spans 14 amino acids. Germline V gives CDR1 SGHDN, CDR2 FVKESK. V gave up 4 bases and J gave up 2 bases, with 10 bases separating them. Partial CDR3 DNA: TGTGCCAGCAGCCGGGGACTTTCCACAGATACG. Amino acids: CASSRGLSTDT. The whole CDR3 sequence reads CASSRGLSTDTQYF.

In this sample, this clone turned up many times. The sequence runs out 3 residues before the end of the CDR3; the remainder is reconstructed from the germline J gene. The V call is TRBV4-1, the J call TRBJ2-3, with D maybe TRBD1 (8 bases). Trimming removed 0 bases from V and 5 bases from J, with 15 bases in between. Looked up from germline, CDR1 is MGHRA and CDR2 is YSYEKL. The CDR3 runs to 16 residues. CDR3 amino acids: CASSQDQGAGEDTQYF. Partial CDR3 DNA: TGCGCCAGCAGCCAAGACCAGGGGGCGGGAGAAGATACG.

Many counts were recorded for this clone. The observed sequence ends 3 residues before the CDR3 terminus, with the missing tail filled in from the germline J gene. The chain carries TRBV20-1 and TRBJ1-2; 7 bases line up with TRBD1. The germline CDR1 and CDR2 sequences are DFQATT and SNEGSKA (reference sequence). V lost 5 bases and J lost 5; bases outside the gene matches: 11. The CDR3 extends over 14 amino acids. The CDR3 protein is CSAPRRQGGYGYTF. The CDR3 DNA, read in part, is TGCAGTGCTCCCCGACGACAGGGAGGTTATGGC.

This clone was seen ten or more times. The read comes to an end 3 residues before the CDR3 does, leaving the germline J gene to fill in the end. This chain uses TRBV14 with TRBJ2-1; TRBD1 matches 7 bases. Germline V CDR1 and CDR2: SGHDN, FVKESK. CDR3 length: 16 amino acids. V was pared by 1 base and J by 6 bases, with 9 bases of the junction left unmatched. The CDR3 is CASSQVNRGFSNEQFF. The DNA read from the CDR3 is TGTGCCAGCAGCCAAGTAAACAGGGGTTTTTCCAATGAG.

This clone was counted only a few times. A read error may be the cause here, since a much bigger clone is one base away. The read stops 3 residues short of the end of the CDR3; the missing end is completed from the germline J gene. Other nucleotide sequences from this sample produce the same CDR3. V is TRBV6-1 and J is TRBJ2-1; 7 nucleotides agree with TRBD1. The ends lost 3 bases at V and 4 bases at J; junction bases unmatched: 6. The CDR3 contains 15 residues. Germline V gene data show CDR1 as MNHNS and CDR2 as SASEGT. The sequenced part of the CDR3 DNA is TGTGCCAGCAGTGATTGGGGACAGTCGTACAATGAG. Its protein is CASSDWGQSYNE. The entire CDR3 protein is CASSDWGQSYNEQFF.

Concerning this clone itself: The CDR3 goes on 3 residues after the read ends, and that part is filled in from the germline J gene. The chain has TRBV5-6 and TRBJ2-5; maybe TRBD1 (7 bases). CDR1 is SGHDT and CDR2 is YYEEEE in the germline V gene. This CDR3 contains 14 residues. V was pared by 3 bases and J by 7 bases, with 16 bases between. CDR3 DNA, as far as it was read: TGTGCCAGCAGCTCGCGGGACAGCCCGATGACC. This sequence encodes CASSSRDSPMT. In full, the CDR3 reads CASSSRDSPMTQYF. The whole variable domain, filled in from reference TRBV5-6 and TRBJ2-5, reads DAGVTQSPTHLIKTRGQQVTLRCSPKSGHDTVSWYQQALGQGPQFIFQYYEEEERQRGNFPDRFSGHQFPNYSSELNVNALLLGDSALYLCASSSRDSPMTQYFGPGTRLLVL.

In the case of this clone: The sequence runs out 3 residues before the end of the CDR3; the remainder is reconstructed from the germline J gene. This chain links TRBV18 with TRBJ2-2, with 10 bases aligning to TRBD2. Per germline, CDR1 KGHSH and CDR2 LQKENI. The V segment lost 3 bases and the J segment 5 bases; nucleotides outside the gene matches: 6. This CDR3 has 16 amino acids. The sequenced part of the CDR3 DNA is TGTGCCAGCTCACCTACTCTAGCGGGAGCGACCGGGGAG. Its translation is CASSPTLAGATGE. The entire CDR3 protein reads CASSPTLAGATGELFF.

This clone has a count of ten or more. The read halts 3 residues ahead of the CDR3 end, with the missing end drawn from the germline J gene. The J gene is TRBJ2-7, the V gene TRBV11-2, with 10 bases aligning to TRBD1. J lost 2 bases, V lost 5 bases, and 6 bases had no gene match. CDR3 length equals 15 residues. Germline assignment: CDR1 SGHAT and CDR2 FQNNGV. CDR3 DNA, as far as it was read: TGTGCCAGCAGCACTCGGGACAGGGGAACCTACGAG. Its translation: CASSTRDRGTYE. The entire CDR3 protein is CASSTRDRGTYEQYF.

In its sample, this clone was seen many times. Sequencing ends 3 residues short of the CDR3 end; the germline J gene provides the rest. This chain uses TRBV19 with TRBJ2-2; TRBD1 aligns across 10 bases. This CDR3 is built from 16 residues. The junction had 7 bases not matched to a gene; V was cut back by 4 bases and J by 5 bases. Germline values: CDR1 LNHDA, CDR2 SQIVND (reference sequence). CDR3 DNA (partial): TGTGCCAGTAGTAGCCGACAGGGGGCCTGGACCGGGGAG. This sequence encodes CASSSRQGAWTGE. The whole CDR3 protein is CASSSRQGAWTGELFF.

In this sample, this clone turned up a few times. The CDR3 end is not reached by the read, which stops 3 residues before it; the germline J gene fills it in. V is TRBV7-2 and J is TRBJ2-7; no firm D call. The CDR3 is 13 amino acids. Germline-derived CDR1 and CDR2 are SGHTA and FQGNSA. V lost 0 bases to trimming and J lost 2 bases, with 5 bases between them. This CDR3 is CASSLAPTYEQYF. The sequenced part of the CDR3 DNA is TGTGCCAGCAGCTTAGCTCCAACCTACGAG.